Following are 21 T cell receptor beta chains from one sample sequenced in a study of T cells after yellow fever vaccination. Using its own MiXCR run on the 5' RACE reads, TCRdb lists one record per CDR3 protein. There are over 120,000 distinct CDR3 sequences in the sample; about 6.2% occur only once, and under 0.8% lies in the top ten. The specimen was CD4+ T cells sorted from PBMCs, collected 10 days after the yellow fever booster vaccination. These receptors originate from a man aged 25 to 40 who received the YFV17D yellow fever vaccine.

This clonotype was picked up many times. V is TRBV7-8 and J is TRBJ2-2; possibly TRBD2 for D (6 bases). CDR3 size: 16 residues. Germline CDR1 reads SGHVS; CDR2 reads FQNEAQ. V gave up 5 bases and J gave up 0 bases, with 13 bases separating them. The CDR3 protein is CASSRMGGTNTGELFF. The CDR3 nucleotides read TGTGCCAGCAGCCGAATGGGCGGGACGAACACCGGGGAGCTGTTTTTT.

The chain's CDR3 is CASSDRGRRQPQHF. CDR3 nucleotides: TGTGCCAGCAGTGACAGGGGGCGAAGGCAGCCCCAGCATTTT. V usage is TRBV6-4 and J usage is TRBJ1-5; TRBD1 agrees at 7 bases. Trimming took 2 bases from V and 7 from J; bases not matched to a gene: 5. Germline loops: CDR1 MRHNA, CDR2 SNTAGT. This CDR3 is built from 14 residues.

This clonotype was counted ten times or more. V and J are TRBV9 and TRBJ2-3; the D gene is possibly TRBD2 (6 bases). CDR1 and CDR2 (germline): SGDLS, YYNGEE. Trimming took off 4 bases at V and 3 bases at J, with 9 bases between the two ends. CDR3 length equals 13 residues. The CDR3 DNA follows: TGTGCCAGCAGCCCGACTAGTACAGATACGCAGTATTTT. Its protein is CASSPTSTDTQYF.

This clonotype was counted ten times or more. The rearrangement uses TRBV11-2 and TRBJ2-3; D not certain. The CDR3 totals 16 residues. The V gene lost 1 base and the J gene lost 2 bases, with 13 bases spanning the gap. CDR1 is SGHAT and CDR2 is FQNNGV in the germline V gene. CDR3 in DNA: TGTGCCAGCAGCTTAGTTGGGCGGAGCCCCACAGATACGCAGTATTTT. It encodes CASSLVGRSPTDTQYF.

The chain links TRBV20-1 to TRBJ2-1; 16 bases agree with TRBD2. This CDR3 has 17 residues. Germline lookup yields CDR1 DFQATT and CDR2 SNEGSKA (reference sequence). The trim removed 5 bases at V and 8 bases at J, leaving 12 bases unmatched. The CDR3 loop reads CSAVGTSGRAVKDEQFF. The CDR3, as DNA: TGCAGTGCTGTCGGGACTAGCGGGAGGGCGGTTAAGGATGAGCAGTTCTTC.

Many counts were recorded for this clonotype. V usage is TRBV20-1 and J usage is TRBJ2-2, with 13 bases aligning to TRBD2. CDR1 is DFQATT, CDR2 SNEGSKA, per germline (reference sequence). After removal of 6 bases from V and 3 bases from J, the junction contained 7 bases not matched to a gene. This CDR3 spans 16 amino acids. CDR3 bases: TGCAGTGCCACCGGACTAGCGGGAGAGTACACCGGGGAGCTGTTTTTT. Protein: CSATGLAGEYTGELFF.

This clonotype was picked up many times. The CDR3: CASSFSFSTNSIAYEQYF. The CDR3 nucleotides read TGCGCCAGCAGCTTCTCGTTCTCAACGAACTCCATCGCCTACGAGCAGTACTTC. This chain uses TRBV5-1 with TRBJ2-7, with D uncertain. CDR3 length equals 18 residues. Germline values: CDR1 SGHRS, CDR2 YFSETQ. Trimming removed 2 bases at V and 2 bases at J, with 23 bases between.

The CDR3 DNA reads TGTGCCAGCAGGCAATCGGGGCGTCCTGAGCAGTACTTC. This gives the protein CASRQSGRPEQYF. The chain carries TRBV18 and TRBJ2-7, with D perhaps being TRBD1 or TRBD2 (5 bases each). The germline V gene has CDR1 KGHSH and CDR2 LQKENI. Trimming took 8 bases from V and 7 from J, leaving 18 bases between them. The CDR3 is 13 residues long.

This clonotype has a count of ten or more. This sequence joins TRBV7-9 and TRBJ2-1; D could derive from TRBD1 or TRBD2 (5 bases each). Trimming took off 11 bases at V and 8 bases at J, with 7 bases between the two ends. CDR1 is SEHNR and CDR2 is FQNEAQ in the germline V gene (reference sequence). The CDR3 loop spans 9 amino acids. Here the CDR3 reads CAGGHEQFF. The CDR3 coding sequence is TGTGCCGGGGGACATGAGCAGTTCTTC.

Ten or more counts support this clonotype. The chain carries TRBV19 and TRBJ2-1; D not certain. Germline V gene lookup returns CDR1 LNHDA and CDR2 SQIVND (reference sequence). V was pared by 10 bases and J by 2 bases, with 9 bases between. The CDR3 covers 12 residues. The CDR3 region has the DNA TGTGCCACTAGAAGCCCCTACAATGAGCAGTTCTTC. Its protein is CATRSPYNEQFF. The full variable domain, in which reference TRBV19 and TRBJ2-1 provide the parts outside the CDR3, is DGGITQSPKYLFRKEGQNVTLSCEQNLNHDAMYWYRQDPGQGLRLIYYSQIVNDFQKGDIAEGYSVSREKKESFPLTVTSAQKNPTAFYLCATRSPYNEQFFGPGTRLTVL.

At least ten counts were recorded for this clonotype. The rearrangement uses TRBV3-1 and TRBJ2-4; D not resolved. The CDR3 runs to 16 residues. The germline V gene has CDR1 LGHDT and CDR2 YNNKEL (reference sequence). V lost 4 bases, J lost 0 bases, and 13 bases lay in between. DNA of the CDR3: TGTGCCAGCAGCCCCCGGGCTGTCCTAGCCAAAAACATTCAGTACTTC. Amino acids: CASSPRAVLAKNIQYF.

Ten or more counts support this clonotype. The chain recombines TRBV10-3 with TRBJ2-2, with no clear D. This CDR3 has 15 amino acids. V was pared by 3 bases and J by 6 bases, with 14 bases between. CDR1 is ENHRY, CDR2 SYGVKD, per germline. CDR3 nucleotides: TGTGCCATCAGTGAACGTGGGCCTGCCGCCGGGGAGCTGTTTTTT. Its translation: CAISERGPAAGELFF.

The chain carries TRBV11-1 and TRBJ1-5; D is perhaps TRBD1 (5 bases). Trimming took off 4 bases at V and 0 bases at J, with 19 bases between the two ends. From germline, CDR1 is SGHAT and CDR2 FQDESV (reference sequence). CDR3 length: 18 amino acids. CDR3 sequence reads: CASSSINGTHYSNQPQHF. The CDR3 DNA reads TGTGCCAGCAGCTCCATTAACGGGACCCACTATAGCAATCAGCCCCAGCATTTT.

This clonotype was seen repeatedly, ten times or more. The V and J genes are TRBV5-1 and TRBJ2-5; D is possibly TRBD2 (6 bases). Trimming cost V 0 bases and J 4 bases, with 13 bases left between them. Germline V gene lookup returns CDR1 SGHRS and CDR2 YFSETQ. CDR3 length: 15 residues. CDR3 DNA: TGCGCCAGCAGCTTGGAGGCGGGACCCTCAGAGACCCAGTACTTC. It yields the protein CASSLEAGPSETQYF.

The genes are TRBV12-3 or TRBV12-4 and TRBJ2-7; D call uncertain. The germline V and J ends were trimmed by 6 bases and 5 bases, with 14 bases remaining between them. The CDR3 is 13 residues long. CDR3 nucleotide sequence: TGTGCCAGCAGCGCGCACAACTTGGACGAGCAGTACTTC. Its translation is CASSAHNLDEQYF.

This clonotype has ten or more counts. This rearrangement joins TRBV7-2 to TRBJ1-6, with no clear D. CDR3 length equals 17 residues. Germline lookup yields CDR1 SGHTA and CDR2 FQGNSA. V was shortened by 0 bases and J by 7 bases, with 16 bases between the two germline ends. The CDR3, as DNA: TGTGCCAGCAGCTTAGCGGATTCCGGCAGCTCCAATTCACCCCTCCACTTT. It codes for CASSLADSGSSNSPLHF.

At least ten counts were recorded for this clonotype. This chain uses TRBV29-1 with TRBJ2-1; 10 bases map to TRBD2. The J segment lost 5 bases and the V segment lost 7 bases, leaving 2 bases of the junction unmatched. Germline V CDR1 and CDR2: SQVTM, ANQGSEA. The CDR3 spans 12 residues. CDR3 region: CSGGLADNEQFF. DNA for the CDR3: TGCAGCGGTGGACTAGCGGACAATGAGCAGTTCTTC.

This clonotype was observed many times. This rearrangement joins TRBV30 to TRBJ1-4; possible D gene TRBD1, 6 bases. The length of the CDR3 is 13 residues. CDR1 and CDR2 (germline): GTSNPN, SVGIG (reference sequence). The V end was cut by 3 bases, the J end by 6 bases, with 11 bases between. The CDR3 protein is CAWSGTGYEKLFF. In nucleotides, the CDR3 is TGTGCCTGGAGCGGAACAGGGTATGAAAAACTGTTTTTT.

The table lists this clonotype with a few counts. This chain links TRBV6-2 or TRBV6-3 with TRBJ1-2, with 7 bases lining up with TRBD1. The length of the CDR3 is 12 residues. CDR1 is MNHEY and CDR2 is SVGEGT in the germline V gene. The trim removed 6 bases at V and 8 bases at J, leaving 6 bases unmatched. The CDR3 loop is CASRRDSRGYTF. The CDR3 bases are TGTGCCAGCAGAAGGGACAGTCGAGGCTACACCTTC.

This clonotype was seen repeatedly, ten times or more. The rearrangement links TRBV4-2 to TRBJ2-3; D gene uncertain. CDR3 length: 15 residues. Trimming removed 4 bases at V and 0 bases at J, with 11 bases between. Germline V CDR1 and CDR2: LGHNA, YNFKEQ. For the CDR3, the DNA is TGTGCCAGCAGCCGAACCCAAGGGAGCACAGATACGCAGTATTTT. As protein: CASSRTQGSTDTQYF.

V and J are TRBV9 and TRBJ1-1; D remains ambiguous. CDR1 is SGDLS and CDR2 is YYNGEE in the germline V gene. The CDR3 extends over 14 amino acids. With 2 bases removed from V and 0 bases from J, the gap between germline ends came to 8 bases. The CDR3, as DNA: TGTGCCAGCAGCGTCAACAGTCTGAACACTGAAGCTTTCTTT. The encoded protein is CASSVNSLNTEAFF. The whole variable domain, remainder taken from reference TRBV9 and TRBJ1-1, is DSGVTQTPKHLITATGQRVTLRCSPRSGDLSVYWYQQSLDQGLQFLIQYYNGEERAKGNILERFSAQQFPDLHSELNLSSLELGDSALYFCASSVNSLNTEAFFGQGTRLTVV.